A single sample gave rise to the 20 T cell receptor beta chains below, sequenced in a study of OX40 agonist ivuxolimab in advanced cancers. Sequencing was performed with immunoSEQ multiplex PCR; in TCRdb, only in-frame clones are kept and a portion is missing. The sample has more than 60,000 clones; about 81% are singletons. The sample here was CD4+ or CD8+ T cells sorted from blood, taken in a trial of the OX40 agonist ivuxolimab. These TCRs come from an adult with an advanced solid tumor such as melanoma, head and neck, liver or kidney cancer.

The genes are TRBV29-1 and TRBJ2-7; TRBD1 is a possible D gene (6 bases). V was trimmed by 6 bases and J by 2 bases, leaving 14 bases between them. Germline V lookup: CDR1 SQVTM, CDR2 ANQGSEA. The CDR3 covers 13 residues. DNA of the CDR3: TGCAGCGTATCCAGACAGGCCGCCTACGAGCAGTACTTC. Translated, it gives CSVSRQAAYEQYF.

The rearrangement uses TRBV6-1 and TRBJ1-2; D ambiguous. In germline, CDR1 is MNHNS, CDR2 SASEGT. This CDR3 has 14 amino acids. Trimming removed 2 bases at V and 2 bases at J, with 9 bases between. The CDR3 DNA is TGTGCCAGCAGTGAATTCCTGGGAAACTATGGCTACACCTTC. Its protein product is CASSEFLGNYGYTF.

This clone was recorded only once. The chain has TRBV7-9 and TRBJ1-5; D possibly corresponds to TRBD1 (6 bases). Germline CDR1 is SEHNR and CDR2 is FQNEAQ (reference sequence). The CDR3 has 18 residues. The V end lost 5 bases, the J end lost 4 bases, and 24 bases lay between the germline ends. In DNA form, the CDR3 reads TGTGCCAGCAGCCTCACAGGGTCCGGTTCAGGGTTGAATCAGCCCCAGCATTTT. Protein: CASSLTGSGSGLNQPQHF.

This sequence joins TRBV25-1 and TRBJ2-2; TRBD1 matches at 10 bases. The germline CDR1 and CDR2 sequences are MGHDK and SYGVNS. The trim removed 4 bases at V and 7 bases at J, leaving 12 bases unmatched. This CDR3 has 17 residues. The CDR3 loop is CASSAPPDRGRFGELFF. For the CDR3, the DNA is TGTGCCAGCAGTGCCCCCCCCGACAGGGGGCGGTTCGGGGAGCTGTTTTTT.

The J gene is TRBJ1-1, the V gene TRBV14; D not certain. V was shortened by 6 bases and J by 1 base, with 15 bases between the two germline ends. Looked up from germline, CDR1 is SGHDN and CDR2 is FVKESK. The CDR3 is made up of 15 amino acids. The CDR3 coding sequence is TGTGCCAGCAGTTGGACTGGCCTCCCGAACACTGAAGCTTTCTTT. This translates into CASSWTGLPNTEAFF.

A single count supports this clone. V gene TRBV7-9 combines with J gene TRBJ2-1; D ambiguous. The V end lost 1 base, the J end lost 6 bases, and 4 bases lay between the germline ends. Germline lookup yields CDR1 SEHNR and CDR2 FQNEAQ (reference sequence). The CDR3 length is 12 residues. The CDR3 DNA is TGTGCCAGCAGCTTAGAAACCAATGAGCAGTTCTTC. It yields the protein CASSLETNEQFF.

V and J are TRBV7-2 and TRBJ1-6; maybe TRBD1 (5 bases). The CDR3 extends over 13 amino acids. Trimming shortened V by 1 base and J by 9 bases, and 7 bases separated the two germline ends. The V gene's germline CDR1 is SGHTA and CDR2 FQGNSA. As DNA, the CDR3 is TGTGCCAGCAGCTTAGGAGGGGCTTCACCCCTCCACTTT. Amino acid sequence: CASSLGGASPLHF.

The chain combines TRBV23-1 with TRBJ2-7; a weak D match, TRBD1 (6 bases). TRBV23-1 is an ORF, with its function uncertain. CDR3 length: 14 amino acids. Trimming left V 0 bases short and J 1 base short, with 7 bases between. The CDR3 coding sequence is TGCGCCAGCAGTCAATCAGGGGGATCCTACGAGCAGTACTTC. Translating it yields CASSQSGGSYEQYF.

The rearrangement links TRBV9 to TRBJ1-1, with 9 bases that match TRBD1. This CDR3 comprises 16 residues. Germline V gene data show CDR1 as SGDLS and CDR2 as YYNGEE. V trimming: 3 bases; J trimming: 1 base; junction bases outside the gene matches: 7. The CDR3: CASSALQGARNTEAFF. For the CDR3, the DNA is TGTGCCAGCAGCGCCTTACAGGGGGCGAGGAACACTGAAGCTTTCTTT.

The chain couples TRBV18 to TRBJ1-1; 7 bases fit TRBD1. Germline V gene data show CDR1 as KGHSH and CDR2 as LQKENI. The CDR3 covers 14 residues. J gave up 1 base and V 3 bases, and 2 bases lay outside the gene matches. The CDR3 DNA is TGTGCCAGCTCACCGGGACAGCAGAACACTGAAGCTTTCTTT. This sequence encodes CASSPGQQNTEAFF.

This clone was detected once. The V call is TRBV19, the J call TRBJ2-5; the D gene could be TRBD1 or TRBD2 (6 bases each). V was pared by 4 bases and J by 7 bases, with 16 bases between. Per the germline V gene, CDR1 is LNHDA and CDR2 is SQIVND (reference sequence). The CDR3 is 14 residues long. This CDR3 reads CASSTRGEGGTQYF. In DNA, the CDR3 is TGTGCCAGTAGTACAAGGGGGGAAGGGGGGACCCAGTACTTC.

The chain recombines TRBV7-2 with TRBJ2-7, with TRBD2 identical over 11 bases. Germline V CDR1 and CDR2: SGHTA, FQGNSA. The V and J ends lost 3 bases and 0 bases, in that order; junction bases with no gene match: 7. CDR3 length: 17 amino acids. CDR3 region: CASSFQGTSGGSYEQYF. DNA for the CDR3: TGTGCCAGCAGCTTCCAAGGGACTAGCGGAGGCTCCTACGAGCAGTACTTC.

V usage is TRBV12-5 and J usage is TRBJ2-7; a weak D match, TRBD2 (6 bases). Between the trimmed V and J ends, which lost 7 bases and 0 bases, there was a span of 10 bases. From germline, CDR1 is LGHNT and CDR2 FRNRAP. There are 13 residues in the CDR3. CDR3 region: CASASGPSYEQYF. As DNA, the CDR3 is TGTGCTAGTGCCAGCGGGCCCTCCTACGAGCAGTACTTC.

This chain links TRBV7-2 with TRBJ1-5; D unclear. The CDR3 spans 15 residues. The ends were cut back, 2 bases at V and 0 bases at J, with 8 bases in the middle. Germline CDR1 is SGHTA and CDR2 is FQGNSA. The CDR3 sequence: CASSLFTDSNQPQHF. In nucleotides, the CDR3 is TGTGCCAGCAGCTTATTCACAGATAGCAATCAGCCCCAGCATTTT.

This clone has just one count. The rearrangement links TRBV4-3 to TRBJ1-4, with D perhaps matching TRBD1 (6 bases). Germline loops: CDR1 LGHNA, CDR2 YSLEER. The CDR3 consists of 14 residues. V was pared by 3 bases and J by 7 bases, with 12 bases between. The CDR3 DNA reads TGCGCCAGCAGCCACGGGGGCCTCGGTGAAAAACTGTTTTTT. Amino acids: CASSHGGLGEKLFF.

V and J are TRBV6-4 and TRBJ2-3, with unresolved D. From germline, CDR1 is MRHNA and CDR2 SNTAGT. Between the trimmed V and J ends, which lost 3 bases and 0 bases, there was a span of 7 bases. The CDR3 runs 14 residues. The CDR3 spells CASSEGRSTDTQYF. Here the CDR3 DNA reads TGTGCCAGCAGTGAAGGTAGAAGCACAGATACGCAGTATTTT.

The chain carries TRBV19 and TRBJ1-2, with 9 bases identical to TRBD1. The CDR3 length is 14 residues. CDR1 and CDR2 from the germline V gene are LNHDA and SQIVND (reference sequence). The ends lost 6 bases at V and 6 bases at J; junction bases unmatched: 8. Written as DNA, the CDR3 is TGTGCCAGTAGGGGACAGGGTGTAGTGCATGGCTACACCTTC. Its translation: CASRGQGVVHGYTF. Based on the CDR3 plus reference TRBV19 and TRBJ1-2, the full variable domain is DGGITQSPKYLFRKEGQNVTLSCEQNLNHDAMYWYRQDPGQGLRLIYYSQIVNDFQKGDIAEGYSVSREKKESFPLTVTSAQKNPTAFYLCASRGQGVVHGYTFGSGTRLTVV.

The J gene is TRBJ1-1, the V gene TRBV7-9; 11 nucleotides match TRBD1. The CDR3 length is 15 residues. Trimming took 6 bases from V and 2 from J; bases not matched to a gene: 5. Germline lookup yields CDR1 SEHNR and CDR2 FQNEAQ (reference sequence). Here the CDR3 reads CASSRTGGSNTEAFF. CDR3 bases: TGTGCCAGCAGTAGGACAGGGGGCTCAAACACTGAAGCTTTCTTT.

This chain links TRBV5-1 with TRBJ2-7, with 8 bases lining up with TRBD1. CDR1 is SGHRS and CDR2 is YFSETQ in the germline V gene. With V trimmed by 4 bases and J by 5 bases, 8 bases remained unmatched. CDR3 length equals 14 residues. The CDR3 loop is CASSPLRQGNEQYF. CDR3 sequence (DNA): TGCGCCAGCAGCCCTCTGCGACAGGGGAACGAGCAGTACTTC.

This chain joins TRBV30 and TRBJ1-6, with unresolved D. Trimming left V 1 base short and J 9 bases short, with 19 bases between. This CDR3 spans 16 amino acids. Germline assignment: CDR1 GTSNPN and CDR2 SVGIG (reference sequence). The CDR3: CAWSDVAPVVGSPLHF. The DNA of the CDR3 is TGTGCCTGGAGTGATGTGGCCCCGGTTGTGGGTTCACCCCTCCACTTT. The variable domain in full, completed from reference TRBV30 and TRBJ1-6, reads SQTIHQWPATLVQPVGSPLSLECTVEGTSNPNLYWYRQAAGRGLQLLFYSVGIGQISSEVPQNLSASRPQDRQFILSSKKLLLSDSGFYLCAWSDVAPVVGSPLHFGNGTRLTVT.